This TCR beta chain was captured by sequencing in a study of T cell responses to AZD1222 COVID-19 vaccine. About this clone: Its matching antigen is unknown.

Data came from immunoSEQ multiplex PCR; TCRdb stores just in-frame clones and leaves some out. The sample includes about 67,000 clones, about four fifths of them seen just once. The study's findings and limits: It was only a handful of AZD1222 recipients who were seropositive at baseline. Unmutated variant regions are reportedly the target of nearly half of TCRs that are spike-specific. No day 14 peak samples; only post-peak repertoires were characterized. White British people made up most donors, females outnumbered males, and clonal diversity was possibly underestimated.

This specimen was peripheral blood, taken 28 days after the second AZD1222 dose. This clonotype was obtained from an adult who received the AZD1222 COVID-19 vaccine.

CDR3 sequence: CASSFDRAQETQYF. The CDR3 bases are TGTGCCAGCAGTTTCGACAGGGCACAAGAGACCCAGTACTTC. J is TRBJ2-5 and V is TRBV27, with TRBD1 matching 7 bases. Germline V gene sequence: CDR1 MNHEY, CDR2 SMNVEV (reference sequence). J lost 2 bases, V lost 3 bases, and 3 bases had no gene match. There are 14 residues in the CDR3.